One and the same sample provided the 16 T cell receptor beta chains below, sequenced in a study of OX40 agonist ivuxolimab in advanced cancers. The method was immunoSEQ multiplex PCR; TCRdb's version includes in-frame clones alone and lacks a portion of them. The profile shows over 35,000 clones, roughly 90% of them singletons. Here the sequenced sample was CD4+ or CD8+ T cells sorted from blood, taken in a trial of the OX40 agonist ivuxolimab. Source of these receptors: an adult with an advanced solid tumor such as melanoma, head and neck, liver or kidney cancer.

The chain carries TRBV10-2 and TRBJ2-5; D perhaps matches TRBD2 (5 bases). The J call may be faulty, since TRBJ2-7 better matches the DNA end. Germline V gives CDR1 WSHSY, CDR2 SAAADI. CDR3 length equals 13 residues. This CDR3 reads CASSEEGPYEQYF. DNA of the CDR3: TGCGCCAGCAGTGAGGAGGGCCCCTACGAGCAGTACTTC.

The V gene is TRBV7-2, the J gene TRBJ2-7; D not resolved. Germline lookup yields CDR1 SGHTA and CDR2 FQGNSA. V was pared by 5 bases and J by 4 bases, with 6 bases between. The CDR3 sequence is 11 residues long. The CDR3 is CASSEKYEQYF. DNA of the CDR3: TGTGCCAGCAGCGAGAAGTACGAGCAGTACTTC. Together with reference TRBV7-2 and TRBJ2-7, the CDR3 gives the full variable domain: GAGVSQSPSNKVTEKGKDVELRCDPISGHTALYWYRQSLGQGLEFLIYFQGNSAPDKSGLPSDRFSAERTGGSVSTLTIQRTQQEDSAVYLCASSEKYEQYFGPGTRLTVT.

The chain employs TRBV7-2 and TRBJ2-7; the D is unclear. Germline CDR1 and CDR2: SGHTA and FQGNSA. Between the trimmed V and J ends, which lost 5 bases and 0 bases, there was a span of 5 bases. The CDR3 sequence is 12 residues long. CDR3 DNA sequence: TGTGCCAGCAGCCTAAGCTCCTACGAGCAGTACTTC. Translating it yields CASSLSSYEQYF. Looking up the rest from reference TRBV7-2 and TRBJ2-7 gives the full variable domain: GAGVSQSPSNKVTEKGKDVELRCDPISGHTALYWYRQSLGQGLEFLIYFQGNSAPDKSGLPSDRFSAERTGGSVSTLTIQRTQQEDSAVYLCASSLSSYEQYFGPGTRLTVT.

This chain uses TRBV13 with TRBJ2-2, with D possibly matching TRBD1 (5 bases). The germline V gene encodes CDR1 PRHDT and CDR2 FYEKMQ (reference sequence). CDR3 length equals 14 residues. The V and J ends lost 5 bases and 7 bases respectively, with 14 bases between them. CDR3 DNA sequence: TGTGCCAGCAGCGTCCAGGGAATGGGCGGGGAGCTGTTTTTT. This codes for CASSVQGMGGELFF. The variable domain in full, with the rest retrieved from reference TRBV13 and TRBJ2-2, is AAGVIQSPRHLIKEKRETATLKCYPIPRHDTVYWYQQGPGQDPQFLISFYEKMQSDKGSIPDRFSAQQFSDYHSELNMSSLELGDSALYFCASSVQGMGGELFFGEGSRLTVL.

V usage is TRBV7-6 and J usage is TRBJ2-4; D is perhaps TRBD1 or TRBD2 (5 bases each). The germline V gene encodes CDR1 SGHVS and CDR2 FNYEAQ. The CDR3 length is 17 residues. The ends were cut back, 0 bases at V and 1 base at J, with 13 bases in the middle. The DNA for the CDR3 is TGTGCCAGCAGCTTAGCAGAGGGGCCGAGGGCCAAAAACATTCAGTACTTC. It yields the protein CASSLAEGPRAKNIQYF.

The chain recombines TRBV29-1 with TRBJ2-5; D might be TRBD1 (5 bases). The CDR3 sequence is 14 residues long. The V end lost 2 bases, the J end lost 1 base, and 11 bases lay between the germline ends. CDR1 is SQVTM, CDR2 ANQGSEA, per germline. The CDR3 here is CSVEPGIPQETQYF. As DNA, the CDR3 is TGCAGCGTTGAACCAGGGATCCCCCAAGAGACCCAGTACTTC.

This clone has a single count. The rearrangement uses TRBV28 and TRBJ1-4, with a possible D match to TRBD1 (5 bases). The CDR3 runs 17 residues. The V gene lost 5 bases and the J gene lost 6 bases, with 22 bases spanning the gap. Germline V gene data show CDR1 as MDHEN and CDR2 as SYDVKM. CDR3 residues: CASSAERPGEKDEKLFF. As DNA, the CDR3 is TGTGCCAGCAGTGCGGAACGACCGGGGGAGAAGGATGAAAAACTGTTTTTT. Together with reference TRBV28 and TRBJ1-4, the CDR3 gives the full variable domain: DVKVTQSSRYLVKRTGEKVFLECVQDMDHENMFWYRQDPGLGLRLIYFSYDVKMKEKGDIPEGYSVSREKKERFSLILESASTNQTSMYLCASSAERPGEKDEKLFFGSGTQLSVL.

The DNA for the CDR3 is TGTGCCAGCAGTGTCCCACTTGGGGCCAACGTCCTGACTTTC. Its protein is CASSVPLGANVLTF. The chain employs TRBV28 and TRBJ2-6; the D is unclear. CDR1 and CDR2 from the germline V gene are MDHEN and SYDVKM. The V gene lost 5 bases and the J gene lost 3 bases, with 8 bases spanning the gap. This CDR3 contains 14 residues.

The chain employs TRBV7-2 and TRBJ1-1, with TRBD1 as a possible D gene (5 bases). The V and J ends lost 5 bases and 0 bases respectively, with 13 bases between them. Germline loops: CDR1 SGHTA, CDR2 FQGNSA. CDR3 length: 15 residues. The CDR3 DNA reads TGTGCCAGCAGCGCCCCAGGGCTATTGAACACTGAAGCTTTCTTT. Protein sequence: CASSAPGLLNTEAFF.

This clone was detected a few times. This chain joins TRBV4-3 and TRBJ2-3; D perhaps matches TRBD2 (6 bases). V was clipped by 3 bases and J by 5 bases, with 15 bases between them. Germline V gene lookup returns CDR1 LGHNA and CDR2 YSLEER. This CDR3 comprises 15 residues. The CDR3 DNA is TGCGCCAGCAGCCAGTTAGCGGAGACGAGAGATACGCAGTATTTT. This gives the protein CASSQLAETRDTQYF.

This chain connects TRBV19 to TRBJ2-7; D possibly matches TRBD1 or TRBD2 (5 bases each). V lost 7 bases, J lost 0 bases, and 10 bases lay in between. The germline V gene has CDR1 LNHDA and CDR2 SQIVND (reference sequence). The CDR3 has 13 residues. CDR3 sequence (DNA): TGTGCCAGTAATGGGGGATACTCCTACGAGCAGTACTTC. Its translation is CASNGGYSYEQYF.

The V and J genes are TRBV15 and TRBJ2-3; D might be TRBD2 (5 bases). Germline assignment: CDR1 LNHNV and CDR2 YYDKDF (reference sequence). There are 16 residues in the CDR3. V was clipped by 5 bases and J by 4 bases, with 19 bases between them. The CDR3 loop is CATSPGERISSDTQYF. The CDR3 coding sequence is TGTGCCACCAGCCCCGGGGAGCGGATTAGTTCAGATACGCAGTATTTT. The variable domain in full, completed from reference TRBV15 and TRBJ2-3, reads DAMVIQNPRYQVTQFGKPVTLSCSQTLNHNVMYWYQQKSSQAPKLLFHYYDKDFNNEADTPDNFQSRRPNTSFCFLDIRSPGLGDTAMYLCATSPGERISSDTQYFGPGTRLTVL.

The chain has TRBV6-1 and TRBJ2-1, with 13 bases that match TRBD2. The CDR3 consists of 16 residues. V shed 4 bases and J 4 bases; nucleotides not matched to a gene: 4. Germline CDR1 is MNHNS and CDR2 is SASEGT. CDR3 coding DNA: TGTGCCAGCAGTGCGACTAGCGGGAGGCCTTACAATGAGCAGTTCTTC. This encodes CASSATSGRPYNEQFF.

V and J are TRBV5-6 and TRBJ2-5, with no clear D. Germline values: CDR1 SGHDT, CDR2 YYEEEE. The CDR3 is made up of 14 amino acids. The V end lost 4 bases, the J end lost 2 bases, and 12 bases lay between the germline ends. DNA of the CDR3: TGTGCCAGCAGCCTCCTGAGAAGACAAGAGACCCAGTACTTC. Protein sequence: CASSLLRRQETQYF.

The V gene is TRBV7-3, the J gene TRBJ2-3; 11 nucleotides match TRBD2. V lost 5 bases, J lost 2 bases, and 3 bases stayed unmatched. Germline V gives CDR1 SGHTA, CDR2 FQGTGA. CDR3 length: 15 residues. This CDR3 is CASSQLAGVTDTQYF. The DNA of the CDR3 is TGTGCCAGCAGCCAACTAGCGGGAGTCACAGATACGCAGTATTTT.

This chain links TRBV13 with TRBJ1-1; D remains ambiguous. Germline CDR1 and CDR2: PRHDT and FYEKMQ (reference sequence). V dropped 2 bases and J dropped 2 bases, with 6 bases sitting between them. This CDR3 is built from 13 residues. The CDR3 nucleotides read TGTGCCAGCAGCTTAAAGGGAAACACTGAAGCTTTCTTT. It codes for CASSLKGNTEAFF.